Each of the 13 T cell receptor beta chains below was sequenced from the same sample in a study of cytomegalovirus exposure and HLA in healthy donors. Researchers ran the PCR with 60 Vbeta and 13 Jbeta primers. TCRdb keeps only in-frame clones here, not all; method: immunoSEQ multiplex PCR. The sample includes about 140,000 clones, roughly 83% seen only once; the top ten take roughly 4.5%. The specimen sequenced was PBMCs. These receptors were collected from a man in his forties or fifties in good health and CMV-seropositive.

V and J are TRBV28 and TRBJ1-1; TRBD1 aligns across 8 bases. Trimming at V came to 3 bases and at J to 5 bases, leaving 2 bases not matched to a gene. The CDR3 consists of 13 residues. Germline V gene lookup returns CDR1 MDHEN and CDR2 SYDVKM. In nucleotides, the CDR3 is TGTGCCAGCAGTTTTACAGGGGGTACTGAAGCTTTCTTT. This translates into CASSFTGGTEAFF.

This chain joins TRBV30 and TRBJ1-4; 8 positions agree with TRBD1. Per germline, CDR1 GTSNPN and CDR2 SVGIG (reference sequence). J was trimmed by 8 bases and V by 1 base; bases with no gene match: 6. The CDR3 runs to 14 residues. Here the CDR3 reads CAWSATGVGEKLFF. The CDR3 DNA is TGTGCCTGGAGTGCGACAGGGGTCGGAGAAAAACTGTTTTTT. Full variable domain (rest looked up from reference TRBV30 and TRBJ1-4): SQTIHQWPATLVQPVGSPLSLECTVEGTSNPNLYWYRQAAGRGLQLLFYSVGIGQISSEVPQNLSASRPQDRQFILSSKKLLLSDSGFYLCAWSATGVGEKLFFGSGTQLSVL.

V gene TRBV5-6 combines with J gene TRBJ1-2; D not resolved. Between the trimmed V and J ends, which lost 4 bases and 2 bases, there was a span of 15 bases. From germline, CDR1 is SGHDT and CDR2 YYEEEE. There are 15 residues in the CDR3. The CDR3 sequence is CASSRGGRENYGYTF. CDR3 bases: TGTGCCAGCAGCCGCGGAGGCCGGGAAAACTATGGCTACACCTTC.

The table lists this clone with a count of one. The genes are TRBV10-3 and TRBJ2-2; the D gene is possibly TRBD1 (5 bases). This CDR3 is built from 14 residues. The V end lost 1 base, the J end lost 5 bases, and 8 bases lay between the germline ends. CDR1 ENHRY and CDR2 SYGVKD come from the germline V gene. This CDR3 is CAISELSGTGELFF. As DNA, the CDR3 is TGTGCCATCAGTGAGTTGTCAGGGACCGGGGAGCTGTTTTTT.

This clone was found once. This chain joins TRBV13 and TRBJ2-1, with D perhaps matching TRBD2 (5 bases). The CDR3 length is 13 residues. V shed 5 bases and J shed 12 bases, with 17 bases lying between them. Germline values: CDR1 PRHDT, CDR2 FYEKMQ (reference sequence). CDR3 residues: CASSPSGSFGQFF. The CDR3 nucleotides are TGTGCCAGCAGCCCCAGCGGCTCCTTCGGGCAGTTCTTC.

The CDR3 here is CASSFLTDSNEQFF. CDR3 bases: TGCGCCAGCAGCTTCCTGACCGACTCCAATGAGCAGTTCTTC. This chain links TRBV5-1 with TRBJ2-1; D ambiguous. Germline loops: CDR1 SGHRS, CDR2 YFSETQ. This CDR3 is 14 amino acids long. V lost 2 bases and J lost 6, with 12 bases in between.

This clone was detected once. Written as DNA, the CDR3 is TGTGCCAGCAGCGGGGGACTAGCGGGGCTCCCTAGCTCCTACAATGAGCAGTTCTTC. It is translated as CASSGGLAGLPSSYNEQFF. The chain couples TRBV9 to TRBJ2-1; 13 nucleotides match TRBD2. The germline V gene encodes CDR1 SGDLS and CDR2 YYNGEE. The CDR3 is 19 amino acids. V lost 3 bases, J lost 0 bases, and 9 bases stayed unmatched.

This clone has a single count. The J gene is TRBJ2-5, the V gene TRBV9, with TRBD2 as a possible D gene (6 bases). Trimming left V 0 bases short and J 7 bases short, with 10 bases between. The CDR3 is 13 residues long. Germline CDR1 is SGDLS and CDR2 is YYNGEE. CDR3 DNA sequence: TGTGCCAGCAGCGTAGGCCAACTAGCGACCCAGTACTTC. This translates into CASSVGQLATQYF.

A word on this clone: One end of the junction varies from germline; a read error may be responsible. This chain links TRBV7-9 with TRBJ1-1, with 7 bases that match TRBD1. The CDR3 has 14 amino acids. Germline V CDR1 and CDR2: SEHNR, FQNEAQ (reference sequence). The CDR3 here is CSSSNRGLNTEAFF. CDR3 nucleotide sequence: TGTTCCAGCAGTAACAGGGGTTTGAACACTGAAGCTTTCTTT.

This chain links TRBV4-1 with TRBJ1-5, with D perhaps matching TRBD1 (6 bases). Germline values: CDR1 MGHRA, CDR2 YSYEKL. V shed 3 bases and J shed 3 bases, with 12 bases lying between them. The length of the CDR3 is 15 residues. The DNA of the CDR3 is TGCGCCAGCAGCCATAATACAGGGACCAATCAGCCCCAGCATTTT. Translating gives CASSHNTGTNQPQHF.

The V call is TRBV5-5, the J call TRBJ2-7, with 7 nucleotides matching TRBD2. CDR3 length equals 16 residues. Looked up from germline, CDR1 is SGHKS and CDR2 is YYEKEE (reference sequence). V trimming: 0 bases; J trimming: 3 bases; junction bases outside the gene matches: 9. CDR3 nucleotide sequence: TGTGCCAGCAGCTTGGGGCTAGCGGAGGTCCTCTACGAGCAGTACTTC. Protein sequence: CASSLGLAEVLYEQYF.

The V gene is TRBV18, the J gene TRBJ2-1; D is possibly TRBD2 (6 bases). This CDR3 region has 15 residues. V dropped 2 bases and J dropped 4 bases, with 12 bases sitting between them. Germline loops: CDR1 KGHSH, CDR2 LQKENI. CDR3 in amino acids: CASSPGLAAYNEQFF. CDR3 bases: TGTGCCAGCTCACCAGGATTAGCGGCGTACAATGAGCAGTTCTTC.

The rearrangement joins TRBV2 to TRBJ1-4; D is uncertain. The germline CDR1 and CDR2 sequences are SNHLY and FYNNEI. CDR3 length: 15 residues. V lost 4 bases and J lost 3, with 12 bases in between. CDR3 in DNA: TGTGCCAGCAGTGCAGACGGAGGATCTAATGAAAAACTGTTTTTT. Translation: CASSADGGSNEKLFF.